The 26 T cell receptor beta chains below all came from one sample that was sequenced in a study of blood T cell repertoires in COVID-19. Some clones are missing from TCRdb's copy, which holds only in-frame ones; the method was immunoSEQ multiplex PCR. In the table there are around 86,000 clones, about 83% of which are singletons. The sequenced material came from peripheral blood. Receptors originate from an elderly woman with acute or convalescent COVID-19.

This chain connects TRBV11-2 to TRBJ2-1; 9 nucleotides agree with TRBD2. V was pared by 3 bases and J by 3 bases, with 6 bases of the junction left unmatched. The CDR3 totals 16 residues. Per the germline V gene, CDR1 is SGHAT and CDR2 is FQNNGV. This CDR3 reads CASSFSWTSVYNEQFF. The CDR3 DNA reads as TGTGCCAGCAGCTTCTCCTGGACTAGCGTCTACAATGAGCAGTTCTTC.

A few counts support this clone. The chain uses TRBV4-1 and TRBJ1-6, with unresolved D. This CDR3 spans 14 amino acids. Germline V gene data show CDR1 as MGHRA and CDR2 as YSYEKL. V was shortened by 1 base and J by 7 bases, with 8 bases between the two germline ends. The CDR3 DNA follows: TGCGCCAGCAGCCAAGGGCAGTTCAATTCACCCCTCCACTTT. Its protein product is CASSQGQFNSPLHF.

The chain has TRBV15 and TRBJ2-2; 9 bases map to TRBD2. Germline-derived CDR1 and CDR2 are LNHNV and YYDKDF (reference sequence). The J segment lost 10 bases and the V segment lost 5 bases, leaving 14 bases of the junction unmatched. CDR3 length equals 16 residues. The CDR3 reads CATSPGRLAGREELFF. CDR3 nucleotide sequence: TGTGCCACCAGCCCGGGGCGGCTAGCGGGAAGGGAGGAGCTGTTTTTT.

The CDR3 loop reads CASSEGEDQPQHF. CDR3 coding DNA: TGTGCCAGCAGTGAAGGCGAAGATCAGCCCCAGCATTTT. This chain links TRBV2 with TRBJ1-5; the D is unclear. V lost 1 base to trimming and J lost 5 bases, with 6 bases between them. The CDR3 has 13 residues. Germline V lookup: CDR1 SNHLY, CDR2 FYNNEI.

This chain joins TRBV9 and TRBJ1-1, with D hard to call. The V end was cut by 4 bases, the J end by 1 base, with 8 bases between. The CDR3 consists of 13 residues. The germline CDR1 and CDR2 sequences are SGDLS and YYNGEE. The CDR3 reads CASSFQSNTEAFF. The CDR3 DNA follows: TGTGCCAGCAGCTTTCAGTCGAACACTGAAGCTTTCTTT.

V usage is TRBV10-3 and J usage is TRBJ1-2; 7 positions agree with TRBD1. Unmatched junction bases numbered 1, after V lost 6 bases and J lost 0 bases. CDR3 length: 13 residues. Looked up from germline, CDR1 is ENHRY and CDR2 is SYGVKD. The CDR3 DNA follows: TGTGCCATCAGGCAGGGGGCTAACTATGGCTACACCTTC. Protein product: CAIRQGANYGYTF.

In this sample, this clone turned up once. The chain uses TRBV3-1 (or the pseudogene TRBV3-2) and TRBJ1-4; TRBD1 aligns across 7 bases. Germline V gene data show CDR1 as LGHDT and CDR2 as YNNKEL (reference sequence). The J segment lost 8 bases and the V segment lost 1 base, leaving 7 bases of the junction unmatched. This CDR3 has 15 residues. The DNA of the CDR3 is TGTGCCAGCAGCCAAGCTGAGGGGGCGTGGGAAAAACTGTTTTTT. Encoded protein: CASSQAEGAWEKLFF.

The chain employs TRBV18 and TRBJ2-3; TRBD2 might be the D (5 bases). The germline CDR1 and CDR2 sequences are KGHSH and LQKENI. The CDR3 loop spans 16 amino acids. V was shortened by 0 bases and J by 5 bases, with 15 bases between the two germline ends. The CDR3 nucleotides read TGTGCCAGCTCACCACCTGGCGGGTGGGCTCAAGATACGCAGTATTTT. It is translated as CASSPPGGWAQDTQYF.

V gene TRBV5-1 combines with J gene TRBJ2-5; 9 positions match TRBD1. V lost 4 bases and J lost 4; bases outside the gene matches: 2. CDR1 and CDR2 from the germline V gene are SGHRS and YFSETQ. CDR3 length: 13 residues. CDR3 coding DNA: TGCGCCAGCAGCATGACAGGGGGAGAGACCCAGTACTTC. Its protein product is CASSMTGGETQYF.

V usage is TRBV2 and J usage is TRBJ2-3; possibly TRBD2 for D (6 bases). Germline assignment: CDR1 SNHLY and CDR2 FYNNEI. V lost 8 bases and J lost 1, with 16 bases in between. The CDR3 length is 15 residues. The DNA for the CDR3 is TGTGCCAGCGGTGGGACTTCCGGCGGCACAGATACGCAGTATTTT. Translation: CASGGTSGGTDTQYF. The variable domain in full, with the rest retrieved from reference TRBV2 and TRBJ2-3, is EPEVTQTPSHQVTQMGQEVILRCVPISNHLYFYWYRQILGQKVEFLVSFYNNEISEKSEIFDDQFSVERPDGSNFTLKIRSTKLEDSAMYFCASGGTSGGTDTQYFGPGTRLTVL.

This chain joins TRBV29-1 and TRBJ1-2, with 12 bases identical to TRBD1. The CDR3 is made up of 15 amino acids. The J segment lost 6 bases and the V segment lost 5 bases, leaving 10 bases of the junction unmatched. Germline CDR1 reads SQVTM; CDR2 reads ANQGSEA. The CDR3 protein is CSVWDRGRSGDGYTF. The CDR3, as DNA: TGCAGCGTTTGGGACAGGGGGCGTTCCGGGGATGGCTACACCTTC.

The CDR3 loop is CASNRQGRQETQYF. DNA of the CDR3: TGTGCCAGCAACCGACAGGGGAGGCAAGAGACCCAGTACTTC. The chain is built from TRBV2 and TRBJ2-5; 8 nucleotides agree with TRBD1. V lost 7 bases to trimming and J lost 2 bases; unmatched junction nucleotides: 6. The CDR3 runs 14 residues. The germline CDR1 and CDR2 sequences are SNHLY and FYNNEI.

V and J are TRBV9 and TRBJ2-2; 12 bases align to TRBD2. Unmatched junction bases numbered 5, after V lost 4 bases and J lost 4 bases. The CDR3 sequence is 16 residues long. Germline CDR1 and CDR2: SGDLS and YYNGEE. In DNA form, the CDR3 reads TGTGCCAGCAGCACGGGACTAGCGGGTCTCACCGGGGAGCTGTTTTTT. Translated, it gives CASSTGLAGLTGELFF.

The rearrangement joins TRBV5-1 to TRBJ2-7, with D maybe TRBD2 (5 bases). CDR3 size: 16 residues. Germline-derived CDR1 and CDR2 are SGHRS and YFSETQ. Trimming took 0 bases from V and 0 from J, leaving 13 bases between them. The CDR3 sequence: CASSLAPEGFSYEQYF. The CDR3 coding sequence is TGCGCCAGCAGCTTGGCCCCAGAGGGTTTCTCCTACGAGCAGTACTTC.

V usage is TRBV25-1 and J usage is TRBJ1-2; TRBD1 might be the D (6 bases). The V gene lost 3 bases and the J gene lost 4 bases, with 18 bases spanning the gap. The V gene's germline CDR1 is MGHDK and CDR2 SYGVNS. The CDR3 consists of 16 residues. The CDR3 nucleotides read TGTGCCAGCAGTGATGTAGGTGGCGACAGGACCTATGGCTACACCTTC. Amino acid sequence: CASSDVGGDRTYGYTF.

The V and J genes are TRBV5-1 and TRBJ2-3, with 13 bases lining up with TRBD2. Looked up from germline, CDR1 is SGHRS and CDR2 is YFSETQ. V was pared by 0 bases and J by 4 bases, with 2 bases of the junction left unmatched. The CDR3 loop spans 16 amino acids. CDR3 nucleotide sequence: TGCGCCAGCAGCTTGGAGGGGACTAGCGGGGCAGATACGCAGTATTTT. This encodes CASSLEGTSGADTQYF.

The chain's CDR3 is CASSLGTGVRGEETQYF. For the CDR3, the DNA is TGTGCCAGCAGTCTGGGGACAGGGGTTCGAGGGGAAGAGACCCAGTACTTC. This sequence joins TRBV6-6 and TRBJ2-5, with TRBD1 matching 10 bases. V shed 5 bases, J shed 3 bases, and the junction held 12 bases outside the gene matches. Germline-derived CDR1 and CDR2 are MNHNY and SVGAGI (reference sequence). CDR3 length equals 17 residues.

This clone appeared a single time. This sequence joins TRBV9 and TRBJ2-3; TRBD1 agrees at 9 bases. From germline, CDR1 is SGDLS and CDR2 YYNGEE. With V trimmed by 3 bases and J by 2 bases, 13 bases remained unmatched. The CDR3 runs to 18 residues. The CDR3 spells CASSETDRGGSYTDTQYF. The CDR3 DNA follows: TGTGCCAGCAGCGAGACGGACAGGGGAGGGAGCTACACAGATACGCAGTATTTT.

V gene TRBV5-1 combines with J gene TRBJ1-2, with D perhaps TRBD1 (6 bases). The CDR3 runs to 13 residues. Trimming shortened V by 4 bases and J by 8 bases, and 15 bases separated the two germline ends. Germline V CDR1 and CDR2: SGHRS, YFSETQ. The DNA for the CDR3 is TGCGCCAGCAGCATCGACAGGTTGGGCGGCTACACCTTC. It encodes CASSIDRLGGYTF. The whole variable domain, filled in from reference TRBV5-1 and TRBJ1-2, reads KAGVTQTPRYLIKTRGQQVTLSCSPISGHRSVSWYQQTPGQGLQFLFEYFSETQRNKGNFPGRFSGRQFSNSRSEMNVSTLELGDSALYLCASSIDRLGGYTFGSGTRLTVV.

The chain links TRBV5-1 to TRBJ2-7; the match to TRBD1 covers 8 bases. With V trimmed by 4 bases and J by 2 bases, 8 bases remained unmatched. The CDR3 runs to 15 residues. Germline V gives CDR1 SGHRS, CDR2 YFSETQ. The CDR3, as DNA: TGCGCCAGCAGCGACATGGGACAGGCCACCTACGAGCAGTACTTC. This codes for CASSDMGQATYEQYF.

The chain employs TRBV7-9 and TRBJ2-1; 8 bases map to TRBD1. This CDR3 has 15 amino acids. Germline values: CDR1 SEHNR, CDR2 FQNEAQ (reference sequence). V lost 3 bases and J lost 2; bases outside the gene matches: 3. CDR3 bases: TGTGCCAGCAGCTTCTCGGACAGGGCCTACAATGAGCAGTTCTTC. This translates into CASSFSDRAYNEQFF.

The gene calls are TRBV5-1 and TRBJ2-7, with 10 bases matching TRBD2. Germline V gene sequence: CDR1 SGHRS, CDR2 YFSETQ. The J segment lost 4 bases and the V segment lost 3 bases, leaving 19 bases of the junction unmatched. This CDR3 has 19 amino acids. This chain's CDR3 is CASSSASGGGSPSLYEQYF. Here the CDR3 DNA reads TGCGCCAGCAGCTCGGCCAGCGGGGGGGGTTCCCCTTCTTTATACGAGCAGTACTTC.

The rearrangement joins TRBV10-3 to TRBJ2-3, with TRBD2 matching over 8 bases. CDR3 length: 15 amino acids. Germline CDR1 ENHRY, CDR2 SYGVKD. V lost 0 bases and J lost 1; bases outside the gene matches: 0. This CDR3 is CAISESAGGTDTQYF. The CDR3 DNA reads TGTGCCATCAGTGAGTCAGCGGGAGGCACAGATACGCAGTATTTT.

Only a few counts were recorded for this clone. V and J are TRBV18 and TRBJ1-5, with D perhaps TRBD1 (6 bases). Germline CDR1 is KGHSH and CDR2 is LQKENI. The V and J ends lost 3 bases and 3 bases respectively, with 9 bases between them. The CDR3 loop spans 14 amino acids. The CDR3 coding sequence is TGTGCCAGCTCACCGGCAGGGGCCAATCAGCCCCAGCATTTT. Protein sequence: CASSPAGANQPQHF.

The rearrangement uses TRBV10-3 and TRBJ1-5; 7 positions agree with TRBD1. CDR3 length equals 12 residues. Germline CDR1 ENHRY, CDR2 SYGVKD. The CDR3: CAAGTENQPQHF. The CDR3 DNA reads as TGTGCAGCCGGGACAGAGAATCAGCCCCAGCATTTT.

This clone was seen a single time. The J gene is TRBJ2-3, the V gene TRBV19; D gene unclear. Deletions cut 3 bases from V and 1 base from J, with 5 bases between. Germline CDR1 LNHDA, CDR2 SQIVND (reference sequence). The CDR3 is made up of 13 amino acids. DNA for the CDR3: TGTGCCAGTAGTATCTCCCGCACAGATACGCAGTATTTT. This translates into CASSISRTDTQYF.